This TCR beta chain was found in a study of OX40 agonist ivuxolimab in advanced cancers. Study details: Each dose-escalation patient presented with hepatocellular carcinoma, melanoma, renal cell or head and neck cancer.

To note about this clone: No antigen is known for it.

Germline V gene data show CDR1 as PRHDT and CDR2 as FYEKMQ (reference sequence). V shed 0 bases and J shed 10 bases, with 12 bases lying between them. The CDR3 has 13 residues. The repertoire was sequenced with immunoSEQ multiplex PCR; TCRdb's copy has only in-frame clones and lacks some. The sample holds roughly 64,000 clones; about 80% are singletons and the top ten take around 2.1%. Study-wide points: Among the lowest levels of clonal expansion were found in partial responders at 0.1-3.0 mg/kg. Also present in some nonresponders was a low level of normalized T-cell clonal expansion.

The rearrangement uses TRBV13 and TRBJ1-1; no clear D. The clonotype comes from an adult with an advanced solid tumor such as melanoma, head and neck, liver or kidney cancer. The sequenced sample was CD4+ or CD8+ T cells sorted from blood, obtained in a trial of the OX40 agonist ivuxolimab. The CDR3 region is CASSLGAPNLAFF. DNA of the CDR3: TGTGCCAGCAGCTTAGGTGCTCCGAACCTAGCTTTCTTT. The full variable domain, with the rest looked up from reference TRBV13 and TRBJ1-1, is AAGVIQSPRHLIKEKRETATLKCYPIPRHDTVYWYQQGPGQDPQFLISFYEKMQSDKGSIPDRFSAQQFSDYHSELNMSSLELGDSALYFCASSLGAPNLAFFGQGTRLTVV.